These 27 T cell receptor beta chains share one sample of origin, sequenced in a study of cytomegalovirus exposure and HLA in healthy donors. Libraries were prepared by immunoSEQ multiplex PCR; TCRdb keeps only in-frame clonotypes and omits some of them. There are around 150,000 clones in the sample; around four fifths occur only once, and 25% to 30% lies in the top ten. Sequenced sample: PBMCs. All receptors derive from a man aged 25-40 years in good health and CMV-seropositive.

This clone was seen more than once but under ten times. The chain recombines TRBV7-3 with TRBJ2-3; 10 bases match TRBD2. V lost 5 bases to trimming and J lost 3 bases; unmatched junction nucleotides: 8. CDR3 length: 16 residues. Germline CDR1 SGHTA, CDR2 FQGTGA. The CDR3 coding sequence is TGTGCCAGCAGCCCCCGCGCTAGCGGGAGAACAGATACGCAGTATTTT. Translating it yields CASSPRASGRTDTQYF.

The chain links TRBV5-6 to TRBJ2-3; D call uncertain. This CDR3 has 11 amino acids. Germline assignment: CDR1 SGHDT and CDR2 YYEEEE. Between the trimmed V and J ends, which lost 4 bases and 6 bases, there was a span of 6 bases. CDR3 loop: CASSQFDTQYF. The CDR3, as DNA: TGTGCCAGCAGCCAGTTTGATACGCAGTATTTT. The whole variable domain, remainder taken from reference TRBV5-6 and TRBJ2-3, is DAGVTQSPTHLIKTRGQQVTLRCSPKSGHDTVSWYQQALGQGPQFIFQYYEEEERQRGNFPDRFSGHQFPNYSSELNVNALLLGDSALYLCASSQFDTQYFGPGTRLTVL.

This chain connects TRBV19 to TRBJ1-5, with D perhaps matching TRBD1 (6 bases). Per the germline V gene, CDR1 is LNHDA and CDR2 is SQIVND (reference sequence). V lost 3 bases and J 2 bases, leaving 14 bases between the germline ends. This CDR3 is 16 amino acids long. The CDR3 region has the DNA TGTGCCAGTAGTATTGGGTGGGGGCAGGGCAATCAGCCCCAGCATTTT. Translated: CASSIGWGQGNQPQHF.

V usage is TRBV2 and J usage is TRBJ2-7; the D gene is possibly TRBD1 (6 bases). Trimming shortened V by 2 bases and J by 1 base, and 9 bases separated the two germline ends. CDR1 and CDR2 from the germline V gene are SNHLY and FYNNEI. This CDR3 contains 14 residues. The CDR3 DNA reads TGTGCCAGCAGTGAACAGGGGATTTCCTACGAGCAGTACTTC. Its protein product is CASSEQGISYEQYF. The full variable domain, completed using reference TRBV2 and TRBJ2-7, is EPEVTQTPSHQVTQMGQEVILRCVPISNHLYFYWYRQILGQKVEFLVSFYNNEISEKSEIFDDQFSVERPDGSNFTLKIRSTKLEDSAMYFCASSEQGISYEQYFGPGTRLTVT.

This chain links TRBV5-1 with TRBJ2-5; no clear D. Looked up from germline, CDR1 is SGHRS and CDR2 is YFSETQ. The V end lost 0 bases, the J end lost 2 bases, and 5 bases lay between the germline ends. CDR3 length equals 13 residues. This CDR3 reads CASSLGAQETQYF. DNA for the CDR3: TGCGCCAGCAGCTTGGGAGCACAAGAGACCCAGTACTTC.

The chain carries TRBV10-1 and TRBJ2-7, with 10 bases aligning to TRBD2. The germline V gene encodes CDR1 WNHNN and CDR2 SYGVQD (reference sequence). CDR3 length: 15 residues. Germline trimming cut 1 base from V and 7 bases from J; bases unmatched to any gene: 7. CDR3 DNA sequence: TGCGCCAGCAGTGAGTACTCCGGGACTAGCGAAGAGCAGTACTTC. Its translation: CASSEYSGTSEEQYF.

The chain carries TRBV2 and TRBJ2-1; 12 bases fit TRBD2. The V and J ends lost 4 bases and 10 bases, in that order; junction bases with no gene match: 8. The CDR3 loop spans 15 amino acids. CDR1 SNHLY and CDR2 FYNNEI come from the germline V gene. The CDR3 here is CASSASSGRAGEQFF. The CDR3 region has the DNA TGTGCCAGCAGTGCCTCTAGCGGGAGGGCCGGGGAGCAGTTCTTC.

The chain employs TRBV6-5 and TRBJ1-6; 10 bases are shared with TRBD1. This CDR3 contains 14 residues. Germline assignment: CDR1 MNHEY and CDR2 SVGAGI. V trimming: 8 bases; J trimming: 10 bases; junction bases outside the gene matches: 8. DNA of the CDR3: TGTGCCAGCGGCTCCGGGACAGGGGCCTCACCCCTCCACTTT. Translating gives CASGSGTGASPLHF.

The genes are TRBV5-1 and TRBJ1-2; tentatively, D is TRBD1 (6 bases). The CDR3 runs 13 residues. V was shortened by 5 bases and J by 6 bases, with 14 bases between the two germline ends. The germline gives CDR1 SGHRS, CDR2 YFSETQ. The CDR3 sequence is CASRPQGRDGYTF. For the CDR3, the DNA is TGCGCCAGCAGACCCCAGGGGAGGGATGGCTACACCTTC.

Only a few counts were recorded for this clone. The chain uses TRBV6-5 and TRBJ1-2; a possible D gene is TRBD1 (5 bases). The germline V and J ends were trimmed by 0 bases and 2 bases, with 10 bases remaining between them. Germline CDR1 is MNHEY and CDR2 is SVGAGI. The CDR3 is 15 amino acids. This CDR3 is CASSYSMTENYGYTF. Here the CDR3 DNA reads TGTGCCAGCAGTTACTCCATGACAGAGAACTATGGCTACACCTTC.

This chain uses TRBV4-1 with TRBJ1-1; TRBD1 aligns across 8 bases. V was pared by 1 base and J by 1 base, with 8 bases of the junction left unmatched. CDR3 length: 17 residues. Germline CDR1 and CDR2: MGHRA and YSYEKL. The CDR3 spells CASSQVGPGGANTEAFF. The DNA of the CDR3 is TGCGCCAGCAGCCAAGTGGGGCCAGGGGGCGCGAACACTGAAGCTTTCTTT.

The rearrangement uses TRBV10-3 and TRBJ2-3; 7 bases are a match to TRBD1. In germline, CDR1 is ENHRY, CDR2 SYGVKD. V dropped 0 bases and J dropped 6; count of bases not matched to a gene: 6. The length of the CDR3 is 15 residues. For the CDR3, the DNA is TGTGCCATCAGTGAGTCGGAACAGGGGCGGGATACGCAGTATTTT. Encoded protein: CAISESEQGRDTQYF.

This clone has just a few counts. The V call is TRBV21-1, the J call TRBJ2-5; TRBD1, as called in the table, went unchecked against the DNA. TRBV21-1 represents a pseudogene. CDR3 length: 15 residues. CDR3 sequence (DNA): TGTGCCAGCAGCCATCAGGGGGCGCGAGGGGAGACCCAGTACTTC. Protein sequence: CASSHQGARGETQYF.

The gene calls are TRBV18 and TRBJ2-2; possibly TRBD1 for D (5 bases). V shed 6 bases and J shed 1 base, with 12 bases lying between them. CDR1 is KGHSH, CDR2 LQKENI, per germline. The CDR3 covers 15 residues. The CDR3 DNA follows: TGTGCCAGCTCGTCCGACAGCCGGAACACCGGGGAGCTGTTTTTT. Translating it yields CASSSDSRNTGELFF. Variable domain in full (rest from reference TRBV18 and TRBJ2-2): NAGVMQNPRHLVRRRGQEARLRCSPMKGHSHVYWYRQLPEEGLKFMVYLQKENIIDESGMPKERFSAEFPKEGPSILRIQQVVRGDSAAYFCASSSDSRNTGELFFGEGSRLTVL.

The chain is built from TRBV5-1 and TRBJ2-1; D not resolved. This CDR3 is 14 amino acids long. The germline V gene encodes CDR1 SGHRS and CDR2 YFSETQ. V shed 5 bases and J shed 4 bases, with 13 bases lying between them. The CDR3 DNA reads TGCGCCAGCAGAATTGACGAGACTTACAATGAGCAGTTCTTC. This codes for CASRIDETYNEQFF.

The chain is built from TRBV6-6 and TRBJ1-1, with 9 bases matching TRBD1. After removal of 4 bases from V and 7 bases from J, the junction contained 10 bases not matched to a gene. Looked up from germline, CDR1 is MNHNY and CDR2 is SVGAGI (reference sequence). The CDR3 length is 15 residues. CDR3 bases: TGTGCCAGCAGTTCTTTCGGACAGGGGTCTTTTGAAGCTTTCTTT. Encoded protein: CASSSFGQGSFEAFF.

The rearrangement joins TRBV28 to TRBJ2-7; possible D gene TRBD2, 6 bases. The CDR3 is 14 residues long. With 6 bases removed from V and 4 bases from J, the gap between germline ends came to 16 bases. Germline values: CDR1 MDHEN, CDR2 SYDVKM. The CDR3 bases are TGTGCCAGCAGCCGACTAGTGGGTGTTTACGAGCAGTACTTC. It encodes CASSRLVGVYEQYF.

This clone was recorded many times. The J gene is TRBJ2-7, the V gene TRBV6-6, with 7 bases fitting TRBD2. V trimming: 6 bases; J trimming: 5 bases; junction bases outside the gene matches: 7. This CDR3 has 13 amino acids. Germline loops: CDR1 MNHNY, CDR2 SVGAGI (reference sequence). For the CDR3, the DNA is TGTGCCAGCAGGCCGAGCGGGGAGGACGAGCAGTACTTC. Amino acid sequence: CASRPSGEDEQYF.

The J gene is TRBJ2-1, the V gene TRBV5-1; 13 nucleotides align to TRBD2. CDR3 length: 17 residues. CDR1 is SGHRS and CDR2 is YFSETQ in the germline V gene. The junction had 7 bases not matched to a gene; V was cut back by 5 bases and J by 2 bases. The DNA of the CDR3 is TGCGCCAGCAGAACCGGACTAGCGGGGGCCACCTACAATGAGCAGTTCTTC. It encodes CASRTGLAGATYNEQFF.

This clone was recorded only once. J is TRBJ2-1 and V is TRBV6-5, with 11 bases matching TRBD2. Germline values: CDR1 MNHEY, CDR2 SVGAGI. V lost 6 bases to trimming and J lost 12 bases; unmatched junction nucleotides: 13. This CDR3 is built from 15 residues. As DNA, the CDR3 is TGTGCCAGCAGACTCGGGACTAGCGGCATAGGTGGGCAGTTCTTC. Translating it yields CASRLGTSGIGGQFF.

CDR3 DNA sequence: TGTGCCAGCAGCATGCGACTAGCGGGGGACTTAGCCAAAAACATTCAGTACTTC. Amino acid sequence: CASSMRLAGDLAKNIQYF. The chain couples TRBV11-2 to TRBJ2-4; 12 nucleotides agree with TRBD2. CDR1 is SGHAT and CDR2 is FQNNGV in the germline V gene. This CDR3 is built from 18 residues. Germline trimming cut 5 bases from V and 0 bases from J; bases unmatched to any gene: 8.

The chain carries TRBV5-1 and TRBJ2-5; possible D gene TRBD1, 5 bases. The V end lost 4 bases, the J end lost 2 bases, and 21 bases lay between the germline ends. This CDR3 is 17 amino acids long. Germline V gene data show CDR1 as SGHRS and CDR2 as YFSETQ. The CDR3 DNA reads as TGCGCCAGCAGCCTTGGAGTCGACAGCTTTAGTCAAGAGACCCAGTACTTC. Its translation is CASSLGVDSFSQETQYF.

This rearrangement joins TRBV29-1 to TRBJ1-1, with D unclear. Germline V gives CDR1 SQVTM, CDR2 ANQGSEA. The CDR3 is 16 residues long. V gave up 0 bases and J gave up 7 bases, with 21 bases separating them. CDR3 DNA: TGCAGCGTTGAAGATCAACGACCGACACCGTACTTTGAAGCTTTCTTT. Protein product: CSVEDQRPTPYFEAFF.

The J gene is TRBJ2-7, the V gene TRBV6-5; 9 bases fit TRBD2. The ends lost 6 bases at V and 0 bases at J; junction bases unmatched: 6. The CDR3 is 15 residues long. Germline V CDR1 and CDR2: MNHEY, SVGAGI. The DNA for the CDR3 is TGTGCCAGCAGAACCAGCGGGGGGTCCTCCTACGAGCAGTACTTC. It translates to CASRTSGGSSYEQYF.

V usage is TRBV5-4 and J usage is TRBJ2-3; a weak D match, TRBD1 (5 bases). The CDR3 is 12 amino acids. Trimming removed 4 bases at V and 4 bases at J, with 7 bases between. Germline loops: CDR1 SGHNT, CDR2 YYREEE (reference sequence). The CDR3 region has the DNA TGTGCCAGCAGCCAGACAGCAGATACGCAGTATTTT. This sequence encodes CASSQTADTQYF.

V gene TRBV25-1 combines with J gene TRBJ1-3; D is unresolved. Deletions cut 4 bases from V and 1 base from J, with 8 bases between. Germline CDR1 reads MGHDK; CDR2 reads SYGVNS. This CDR3 is 14 amino acids long. The CDR3 DNA sequence: TGTGCCAGCAGTGGGAGGTCGTCTGGAAACACCATATATTTT. This codes for CASSGRSSGNTIYF.

The chain is built from TRBV7-7 and TRBJ1-1; TRBD1 agrees at 8 bases. V was clipped by 5 bases and J by 4 bases; unmatched bases: 3. CDR3 size: 13 residues. The germline gives CDR1 SSHAT, CDR2 FNYEAQ (reference sequence). This CDR3 reads CASSMGQATEAFF. The CDR3 nucleotides are TGTGCCAGCAGCATGGGACAGGCCACTGAAGCTTTCTTT.